Listed below are T cell receptor beta chains from one sample, sequenced in a study of OX40 agonist ivuxolimab in advanced cancers. The data were produced by immunoSEQ multiplex PCR, yet TCRdb's version contains in-frame clones alone and is incomplete. The table shows about 90,000 clones, with around 90% occurring only once. Here the sequenced sample was CD4+ or CD8+ T cells sorted from blood, taken in a trial of the OX40 agonist ivuxolimab. These receptors were collected from an adult with an advanced solid tumor such as melanoma, head and neck, liver or kidney cancer. Each CDR3 is given with its conserved first and last residue. A D gene is named only where the DNA matches it firmly. Not all rows give a size; the values are once, few, many and, for expanded clones, a class.

D gene	J gene	clone size	V gene	CDR3 protein	CDR3 DNA
.	TRBJ1-5	.	TRBV7-2	CASSLGSGGQPQHF	TGTGCCAGCAGCTTAGGCTCCGGGGGACAGCCCCAGCATTTT
.	TRBJ2-7	once	TRBV5-4	CASSGKGARGLAYEQYF	TGTGCCAGCAGCGGGAAGGGGGCTAGGGGACTAGCCTACGAGCAGTACTTC
.	TRBJ2-7	.	TRBV6-5	CASSYGAGLSYEQYF	TGTGCCAGCAGTTACGGGGCAGGACTCTCCTACGAGCAGTACTTC
.	TRBJ1-3	.	TRBV7-6	CASSPRTDSGNTIYF	TGTGCCAGCAGCCCACGGACGGACTCTGGAAACACCATATATTTT
TRBD1	TRBJ1-3	.	TRBV19	CASSIGDSSGNTIYF	TGTGCCAGTAGTATAGGGGACAGCTCTGGAAACACCATATATTTT
.	TRBJ1-5	.	TRBV19	CASSIFSGAHNQPQHF	TGTGCCAGTAGTATATTTTCGGGGGCCCACAATCAGCCCCAGCATTTT
.	TRBJ2-5	.	TRBV7-9	CASSLVGRRGKETQYF	TGTGCCAGCAGCTTAGTCGGGAGACGGGGAAAAGAGACCCAGTACTTC
.	TRBJ1-5	.	TRBV21-1	CASSNPLTGKGDSNQPQHF	TGTGCCAGCAGCAATCCCTTGACAGGGAAGGGTGATAGCAATCAGCCCCAGCATTTT
.	TRBJ2-7	.	TRBV6-5	CASSYSDSQTYEQYF	TGTGCCAGCAGTTACTCAGACTCGCAAACCTACGAGCAGTACTTC
.	TRBJ1-4	.	TRBV6-1	CASSASRGGEKLFF	TGTGCCAGCAGTGCTAGCCGTGGCGGGGAAAAACTGTTTTTT
.	TRBJ2-5	.	TRBV4-1	CASSQDGLAPETQYF	TGCGCCAGCAGCCAAGATGGGCTAGCCCCAGAGACCCAGTACTTC
TRBD2	TRBJ2-2	.	TRBV15	CATSRGLAGGFDGGELFF	TGTGCCACCAGCAGGGGACTAGCGGGAGGATTCGACGGGGGGGAGCTGTTTTTT
TRBD1	TRBJ2-3	.	TRBV28	CASSLSGQGAFASTDTQYF	TGTGCCAGCAGTTTGTCAGGACAGGGGGCCTTCGCTAGCACAGATACGCAGTATTTT
TRBD2	TRBJ2-7	.	TRBV19	CASSPRSGAGDEQYF	TGTGCCAGTAGTCCCCGAAGCGGGGCGGGGGACGAGCAGTACTTC
.	TRBJ2-7	.	TRBV28	CASSFRGPPYEQYF	TGTGCCAGCAGTTTTCGCGGGCCACCCTACGAGCAGTACTTC
.	TRBJ2-7	.	TRBV11-1	CASSSRTAFESYEQYF	TGTGCCAGCAGCTCTCGGACAGCTTTTGAATCCTACGAGCAGTACTTC
TRBD1	TRBJ2-7	.	TRBV19	CASSVGQGYEQYF	TGTGCCAGTAGTGTCGGACAGGGCTACGAGCAGTACTTC
.	TRBJ2-7	.	TRBV28	CASRASAPSYEQYF	TGTGCCAGCAGAGCTAGCGCCCCCTCCTACGAGCAGTACTTC
.	TRBJ2-7	.	TRBV28	CASRDTTVKQYF	TGTGCCAGCCGGGACACCACTGTGAAGCAGTACTTC
TRBD2	TRBJ2-6	.	TRBV19	CASSLPGTSFSGANVLTF	TGTGCCAGTAGCTTGCCCGGGACTAGCTTCTCTGGGGCCAACGTCCTGACTTTC
.	TRBJ2-7	.	TRBV4-3	CASSQEDVRGPEQYF	TGCGCCAGCAGCCAAGAAGATGTACGGGGGCCCGAGCAGTACTTC
.	TRBJ1-2	once	TRBV5-1	CASRPGLVDYGYTF	TGCGCCAGCAGGCCCGGACTTGTTGACTATGGCTACACCTTC
.	TRBJ2-7	.	TRBV6-6	CASSYSTGVTYEQYF	TGTGCCAGCAGTTACTCAACGGGAGTTACTTACGAGCAGTACTTC
.	TRBJ1-2	.	TRBV27	CASSFLSGGTANYGYTF	TGTGCCAGCAGTTTTTTGTCGGGCGGAACAGCTAACTATGGCTACACCTTC
TRBD2	TRBJ2-1	.	TRBV7-9	CASSSSGLADSYNEQFF	TGTGCCAGCAGCTCGTCGGGACTAGCGGACTCCTACAATGAGCAGTTCTTC
TRBD1	TRBJ2-7	.	TRBV15	CATSSSGTVLYEQYF	TGTGCCACCAGCAGCTCCGGGACAGTGCTCTACGAGCAGTACTTC
TRBD1	TRBJ1-1	.	TRBV2	CASAGQLDAEAFF	TGTGCCAGCGCGGGACAGCTCGACGCTGAAGCTTTCTTT
.	TRBJ1-5	few	TRBV19	CASSIDGGNNQPQHF	TGTGCCAGTAGTATAGATGGGGGGAACAATCAGCCCCAGCATTTT
TRBD1	TRBJ2-3	.	TRBV9	CASSPWTGVGTDTQYF	TGTGCCAGCAGCCCCTGGACAGGCGTCGGCACAGATACGCAGTATTTT
TRBD2	TRBJ2-1	.	TRBV9	CASTTTSGRGIDEQFF	TGTGCCAGCACCACAACTAGCGGGAGGGGTATTGATGAGCAGTTCTTC
.	TRBJ1-1	.	TRBV28	CASSPGRRPTLEAFF	TGTGCCAGCAGTCCTGGACGGAGGCCAACACTTGAAGCTTTCTTT
.	TRBJ2-5	.	TRBV5-8	CASSLSLKPGAETQYF	TGTGCCAGCAGCCTATCCTTGAAGCCTGGTGCGGAGACCCAGTACTTC
TRBD2	TRBJ2-7	.	TRBV18	CASSPGGLIGEQYF	TGTGCCAGCTCACCGGGAGGGCTGATAGGAGAGCAGTACTTC
TRBD1	TRBJ1-5	.	TRBV28	CASSRTGTGGNQPQHF	TGTGCCAGCAGTCGAACCGGGACAGGTGGCAATCAGCCCCAGCATTTT
TRBD1	TRBJ2-3	.	TRBV7-2	CASSSRTGSDTQYF	TGTGCCAGCAGCTCGAGGACAGGGTCGGATACGCAGTATTTT
.	TRBJ2-7	.	TRBV4-2	CASSQGQGLNYEQYF	TGTGCCAGCAGCCAAGGGCAGGGGTTGAACTACGAGCAGTACTTC
.	TRBJ1-5	few	TRBV15	CATSSHSNQPQHF	TGTGCCACCAGCAGTCATAGCAATCAGCCCCAGCATTTT
TRBD1	TRBJ2-5	few	TRBV9	CASSVQGEETQYF	TGTGCCAGCAGCGTACAGGGGGAAGAGACCCAGTACTTC
.	TRBJ2-1	once	TRBV19	CASSGPGRGGGEQFF	TGTGCCAGTAGTGGCCCGGGCCGTGGTGGGGGTGAGCAGTTCTTC
.	TRBJ1-3	.	TRBV4-2	CASSQEAGQYPGNTIYF	TGTGCCAGCAGCCAAGAAGCCGGACAGTACCCTGGAAACACCATATATTTT
.	TRBJ2-1	.	TRBV28	CASSFPNTVNEQFF	TGTGCCAGCAGTTTCCCGAACACGGTCAATGAGCAGTTCTTC
.	TRBJ2-7	.	TRBV28	CASRDGSTFSYEQYF	TGTGCCAGCAGGGACGGGTCTACATTCTCCTACGAGCAGTACTTC
.	TRBJ1-1	.	TRBV19	CASSRGAGSNTEAFF	TGTGCCAGTAGCCGGGGGGCAGGGTCGAACACTGAAGCTTTCTTT
.	TRBJ2-3	.	TRBV15	CATSRQGGATDTQYF	TGTGCCACCAGCAGACAGGGGGGTGCTACAGATACGCAGTATTTT
.	TRBJ2-5	once	TRBV7-9	CASSPPRGMGETQYF	TGTGCCAGCAGCCCCCCCCGGGGGATGGGAGAGACCCAGTACTTC
.	TRBJ2-3	once	TRBV5-4	CASSFRTDTQYF	TGTGCCAGCAGCTTCCGTACAGATACGCAGTATTTT
.	TRBJ1-6	.	TRBV5-1	CASSDRLQGNNNSPLHF	TGCGCCAGCAGCGACCGCTTACAGGGAAACAATAATTCACCCCTCCACTTT
.	TRBJ2-1	.	TRBV7-9	CASSLVLGTISEQFF	TGTGCCAGCAGCTTAGTGCTCGGGACAATTAGTGAGCAGTTCTTC